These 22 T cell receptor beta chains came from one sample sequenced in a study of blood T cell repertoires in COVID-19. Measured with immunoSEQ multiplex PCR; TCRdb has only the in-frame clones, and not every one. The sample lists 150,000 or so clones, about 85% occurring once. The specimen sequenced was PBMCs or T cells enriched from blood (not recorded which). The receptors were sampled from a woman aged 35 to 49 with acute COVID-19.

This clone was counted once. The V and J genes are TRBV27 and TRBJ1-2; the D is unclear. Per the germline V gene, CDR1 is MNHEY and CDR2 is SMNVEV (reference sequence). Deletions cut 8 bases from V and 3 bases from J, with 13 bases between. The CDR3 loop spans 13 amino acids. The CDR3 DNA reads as TGTGCCAGCGCTTCGGGGAGGGACTATGGCTACACCTTC. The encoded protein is CASASGRDYGYTF.

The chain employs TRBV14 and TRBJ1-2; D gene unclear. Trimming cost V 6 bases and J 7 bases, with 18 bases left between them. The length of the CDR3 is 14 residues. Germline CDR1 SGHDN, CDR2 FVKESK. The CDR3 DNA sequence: TGTGCCAGCAGTCCGGGGTCGTCTACTCTTGGCTACACCTTC. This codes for CASSPGSSTLGYTF.

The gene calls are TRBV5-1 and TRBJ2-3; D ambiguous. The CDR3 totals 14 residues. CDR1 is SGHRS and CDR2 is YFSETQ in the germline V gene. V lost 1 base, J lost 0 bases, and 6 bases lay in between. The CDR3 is CASSLTPSTDTQYF. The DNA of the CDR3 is TGCGCCAGCAGCTTGACACCCAGCACAGATACGCAGTATTTT.

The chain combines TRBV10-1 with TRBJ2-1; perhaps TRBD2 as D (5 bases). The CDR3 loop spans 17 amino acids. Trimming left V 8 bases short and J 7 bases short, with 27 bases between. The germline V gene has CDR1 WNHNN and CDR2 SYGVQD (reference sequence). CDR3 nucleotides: TGCGCCAGCCCTAGCCCCACCCTAGCCCTACAAAGGAATGAGCAGTTCTTC. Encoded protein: CASPSPTLALQRNEQFF.

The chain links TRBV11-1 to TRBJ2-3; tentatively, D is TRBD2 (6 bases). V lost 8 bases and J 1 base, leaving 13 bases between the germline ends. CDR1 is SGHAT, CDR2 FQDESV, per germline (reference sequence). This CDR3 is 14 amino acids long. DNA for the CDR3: TGTGCCAGCCAAGGGCGGGGTCGCACAGATACGCAGTATTTT. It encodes CASQGRGRTDTQYF.

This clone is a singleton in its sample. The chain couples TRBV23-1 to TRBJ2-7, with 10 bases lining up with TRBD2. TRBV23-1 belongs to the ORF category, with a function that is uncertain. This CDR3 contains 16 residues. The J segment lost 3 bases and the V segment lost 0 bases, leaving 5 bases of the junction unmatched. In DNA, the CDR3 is TGCGCCAGCAGTCAATCCCTAGCGGGAGATTTCTACGAGCAGTACGTC. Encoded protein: CASSQSLAGDFYEQYV.

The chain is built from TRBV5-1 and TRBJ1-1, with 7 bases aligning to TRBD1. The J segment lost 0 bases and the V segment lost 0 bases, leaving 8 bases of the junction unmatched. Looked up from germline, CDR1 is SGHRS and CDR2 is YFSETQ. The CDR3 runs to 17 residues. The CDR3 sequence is CASSLASQGEMNTEAFF. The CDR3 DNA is TGCGCCAGCAGCTTGGCCTCTCAGGGGGAAATGAACACTGAAGCTTTCTTT.

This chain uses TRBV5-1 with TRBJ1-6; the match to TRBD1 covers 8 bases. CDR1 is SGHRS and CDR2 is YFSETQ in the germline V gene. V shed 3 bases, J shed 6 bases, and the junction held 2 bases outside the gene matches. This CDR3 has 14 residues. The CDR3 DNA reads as TGCGCCAGCAGCTCGGGACAGGCTAATTCACCCCTCCACTTT. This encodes CASSSGQANSPLHF.

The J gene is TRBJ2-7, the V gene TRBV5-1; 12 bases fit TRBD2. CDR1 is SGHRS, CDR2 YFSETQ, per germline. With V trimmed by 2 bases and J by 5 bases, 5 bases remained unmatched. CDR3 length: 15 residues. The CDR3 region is CASSLSSGRVNEQYF. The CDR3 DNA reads TGCGCCAGCAGCTTATCTAGCGGGAGGGTGAACGAGCAGTACTTC.

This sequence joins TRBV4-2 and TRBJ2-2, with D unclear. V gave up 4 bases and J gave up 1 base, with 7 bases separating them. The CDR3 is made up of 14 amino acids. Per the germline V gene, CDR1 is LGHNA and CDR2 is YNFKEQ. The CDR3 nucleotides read TGTGCCAGCAGCCCCCGTCTGAACACCGGGGAGCTGTTTTTT. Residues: CASSPRLNTGELFF.

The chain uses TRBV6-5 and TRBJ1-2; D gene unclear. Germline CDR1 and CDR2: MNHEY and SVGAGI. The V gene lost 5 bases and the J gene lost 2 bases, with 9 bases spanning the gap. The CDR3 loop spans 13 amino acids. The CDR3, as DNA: TGTGCCAGCAGTCCGTCTCCCAACTATGGCTACACCTTC. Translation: CASSPSPNYGYTF.

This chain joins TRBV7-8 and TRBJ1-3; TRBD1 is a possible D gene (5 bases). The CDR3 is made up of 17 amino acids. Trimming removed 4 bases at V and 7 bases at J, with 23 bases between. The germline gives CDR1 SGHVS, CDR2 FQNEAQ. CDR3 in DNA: TGTGCCAGCAGCTCCTCGGCGGGGGGGACTTTAGGGAACACCATATATTTT. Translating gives CASSSSAGGTLGNTIYF. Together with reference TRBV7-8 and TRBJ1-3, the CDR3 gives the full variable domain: GAGVSQSPRYKVAKRGQDVALRCDPISGHVSLFWYQQALGQGPEFLTYFQNEAQLDKSGLPSDRFFAERPEGSVSTLKIQRTQQEDSAVYLCASSSSAGGTLGNTIYFGEGSWLTVV.

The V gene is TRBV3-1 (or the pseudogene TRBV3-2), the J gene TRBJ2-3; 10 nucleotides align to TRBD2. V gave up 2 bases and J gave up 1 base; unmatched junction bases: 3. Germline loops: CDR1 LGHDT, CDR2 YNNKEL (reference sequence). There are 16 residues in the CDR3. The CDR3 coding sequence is TGTGCCAGCAGCCAAAGACTAGCGGGCGGCACAGATACGCAGTATTTT. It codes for CASSQRLAGGTDTQYF.

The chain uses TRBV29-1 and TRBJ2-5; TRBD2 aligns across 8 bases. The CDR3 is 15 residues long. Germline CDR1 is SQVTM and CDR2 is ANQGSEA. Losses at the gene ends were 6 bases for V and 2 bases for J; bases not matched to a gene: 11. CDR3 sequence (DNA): TGCAGCGTGGAGGGGACTAGTGGAGGGCAAGAGACCCAGTACTTC. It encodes CSVEGTSGGQETQYF.

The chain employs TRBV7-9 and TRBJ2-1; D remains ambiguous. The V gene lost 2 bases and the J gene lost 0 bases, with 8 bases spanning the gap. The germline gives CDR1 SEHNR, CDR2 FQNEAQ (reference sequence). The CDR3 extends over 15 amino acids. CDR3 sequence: CASSLTDGSYNEQFF. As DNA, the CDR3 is TGTGCCAGCAGCTTAACTGATGGCTCCTACAATGAGCAGTTCTTC.

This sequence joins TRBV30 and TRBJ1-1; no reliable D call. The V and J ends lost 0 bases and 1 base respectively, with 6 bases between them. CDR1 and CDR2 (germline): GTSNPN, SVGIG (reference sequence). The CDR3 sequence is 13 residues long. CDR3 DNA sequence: TGTGCCTGGAGTGTACTCCGGAACACTGAAGCTTTCTTT. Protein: CAWSVLRNTEAFF.

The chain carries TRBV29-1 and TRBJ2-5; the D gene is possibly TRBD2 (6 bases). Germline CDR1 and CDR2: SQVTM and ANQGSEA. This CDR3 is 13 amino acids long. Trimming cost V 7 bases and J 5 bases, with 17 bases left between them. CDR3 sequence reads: CSGSLGAGETQYF. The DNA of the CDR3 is TGCAGCGGTTCCCTAGGGGCGGGGGAGACCCAGTACTTC.

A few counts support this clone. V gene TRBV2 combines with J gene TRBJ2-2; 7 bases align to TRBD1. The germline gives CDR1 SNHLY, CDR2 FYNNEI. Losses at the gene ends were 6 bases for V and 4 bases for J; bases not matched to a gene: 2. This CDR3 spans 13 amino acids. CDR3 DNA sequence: TGTGCCAGCAGACAGGGGTCCACCGGGGAGCTGTTTTTT. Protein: CASRQGSTGELFF.

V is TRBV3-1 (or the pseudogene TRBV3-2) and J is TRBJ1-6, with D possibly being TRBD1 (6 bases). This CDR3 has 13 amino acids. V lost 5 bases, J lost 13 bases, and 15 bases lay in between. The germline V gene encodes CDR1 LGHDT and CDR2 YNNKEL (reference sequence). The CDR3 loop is CASSEQGLAPLHF. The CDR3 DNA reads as TGTGCCAGCAGCGAACAGGGATTAGCCCCCCTCCACTTT.

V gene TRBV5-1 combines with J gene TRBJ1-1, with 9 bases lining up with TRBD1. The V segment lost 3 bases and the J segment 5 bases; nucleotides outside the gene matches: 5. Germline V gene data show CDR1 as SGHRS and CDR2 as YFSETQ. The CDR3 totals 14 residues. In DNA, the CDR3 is TGCGCCAGCAGCTGGGGACAGGGTGGGACTGAAGCTTTCTTT. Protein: CASSWGQGGTEAFF.

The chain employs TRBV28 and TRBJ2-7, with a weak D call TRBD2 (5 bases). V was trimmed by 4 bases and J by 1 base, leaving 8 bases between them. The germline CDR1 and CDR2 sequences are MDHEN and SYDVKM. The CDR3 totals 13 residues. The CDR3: CASSSRGSYEQYV. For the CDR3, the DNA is TGTGCCAGCAGTTCCCGAGGGTCCTACGAGCAGTACGTC.

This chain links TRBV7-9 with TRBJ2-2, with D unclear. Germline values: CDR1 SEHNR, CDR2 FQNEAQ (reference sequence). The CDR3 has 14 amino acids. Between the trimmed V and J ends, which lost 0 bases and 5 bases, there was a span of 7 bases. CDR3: CASSLAGDTGELFF. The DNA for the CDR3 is TGTGCCAGCAGCTTAGCTGGAGATACCGGGGAGCTGTTTTTT.